This note documents a single TCR beta chain sequence. What it binds is not known. This entry is derived from a study of CD8 T cells in ankylosing spondylitis. The study, taken as a whole, reports: Matched ankylosing spondylitis synovial fluid reportedly contained a significantly enriched population of disease-linked clones.

TCRdb reprocessed the 5' RACE reads with MiXCR, giving one entry per CDR3 protein. Among some 200,000 distinct CDR3 sequences listed, around 13% were seen once. The sequenced material came from blood, either unsorted or a sorted T cell fraction (not recorded which). The TCR was taken from a male donor with ankylosing spondylitis or in good health (not recorded which).

CDR3 nucleotide sequence: TGTGCCAGCAGTTACTCGCCTAGCGGGAGCCCGAGAGAGTACTTC. This encodes CASSYSPSGSPREYF. The rearrangement links TRBV6-5 to TRBJ2-7, with 10 bases lining up with TRBD2. Germline V gene data show CDR1 as MNHEY and CDR2 as SVGAGI. The CDR3 has 15 residues. Unmatched junction bases numbered 10, after V lost 0 bases and J lost 11 bases.